Listed here are 22 T cell receptor beta chains from one sample, sequenced in a study of shared clonotypes between healthy human individuals (dated by TCRdb to 2020 to 2022). CD8 naive samples were CD45RO-negative cells positively selected for CCR7, giving a CD45RA+CCR7+ population that excluded TemRA cells. Libraries were built with the immunoSEQ multiplex PCR assay. Imported from immuneACCESS, the table was reduced by TCRdb to in-frame sequences with V and J called. These copies leave out some clones; in studies compared against another copy, an unresolved V gene accounts for under half, and the cause of the remainder is not known. The sample includes more than 600,000 clones, with approximately 90% observed a single time. The ten biggest clones cover 24% of the sample. The sample comprised naive CD8+ T cells sorted from blood. What this sample's cell subset or site label stands for: CD45RA+CCR7+. Source of these receptors: a man aged 25 to 45 in good health.

The J gene is TRBJ1-3, the V gene TRBV25-1; D remains ambiguous. Germline V gives CDR1 MGHDK, CDR2 SYGVNS. Trimming pared 2 bases from V and 7 bases from J, leaving 3 bases between. The CDR3 has 11 amino acids. The CDR3 spells CASSEKNTIYF. CDR3 bases: TGTGCCAGCAGTGAAAAGAACACCATATATTTT. The full variable domain, completed using reference TRBV25-1 and TRBJ1-3, is EADIYQTPRYLVIGTGKKITLECSQTMGHDKMYWYQQDPGMELHLIHYSYGVNSTEKGDLSSESTVSRIRTEHFPLTLESARPSHTSQYLCASSEKNTIYFGEGSWLTVV.

The chain carries TRBV11-3 and TRBJ1-2; no clear D. This CDR3 has 13 amino acids. V lost 1 base to trimming and J lost 6 bases, with 9 bases between them. Per the germline V gene, CDR1 is SGHNT and CDR2 is YENEEA. The CDR3 DNA follows: TGTGCCAGCAGCTTAGGCACGTGGAATGGCTACACCTTC. It is translated as CASSLGTWNGYTF.

This sequence joins TRBV18 and TRBJ2-7; 14 bases match TRBD2. Germline V gene sequence: CDR1 KGHSH, CDR2 LQKENI. V lost 5 bases, J lost 6 bases, and 6 bases stayed unmatched. This CDR3 region has 15 residues. CDR3 nucleotide sequence: TGTGCCAGCTCAGGGACTAGCGGGAGTCCAGGCGAGCAGTACTTC. This encodes CASSGTSGSPGEQYF.

V usage is TRBV10-3 and J usage is TRBJ1-2, with TRBD1 matching over 7 bases. The germline V gene encodes CDR1 ENHRY and CDR2 SYGVKD. This CDR3 contains 13 residues. The ends lost 6 bases at V and 8 bases at J; junction bases unmatched: 9. Here the CDR3 reads CAIRQDRVGGYTF. The CDR3 DNA reads as TGTGCCATCAGGCAAGACAGGGTGGGAGGCTACACCTTC.

The count of this clone is one. V and J are TRBV27 and TRBJ2-5, with D possibly being TRBD2 (6 bases). Germline V gene sequence: CDR1 MNHEY, CDR2 SMNVEV (reference sequence). The CDR3 extends over 16 amino acids. The V end lost 4 bases, the J end lost 2 bases, and 17 bases lay between the germline ends. The CDR3 DNA reads TGTGCCAGCAGTTCTCAGGGACTGGGTAAACAAGAGACCCAGTACTTC. Protein sequence: CASSSQGLGKQETQYF.

The V call is TRBV6-5, the J call TRBJ2-1, with 9 bases identical to TRBD2. The germline V gene encodes CDR1 MNHEY and CDR2 SVGAGI. The CDR3 sequence is 14 residues long. V was clipped by 6 bases and J by 6 bases; unmatched bases: 6. CDR3 sequence: CASRRVAGVNEQFF. In nucleotides, the CDR3 is TGTGCCAGCAGGAGGGTAGCGGGAGTCAATGAGCAGTTCTTC.

V and J are TRBV29-1 and TRBJ2-1, with no clear D. The ends were cut back, 3 bases at V and 8 bases at J, with 11 bases in the middle. The germline V gene has CDR1 SQVTM and CDR2 ANQGSEA. The CDR3 extends over 12 amino acids. The CDR3 sequence is CSVDYLDDEQFF. CDR3 DNA: TGCAGCGTTGACTACCTAGACGATGAGCAGTTCTTC.

The chain links TRBV7-9 to TRBJ2-7; maybe TRBD1 (6 bases). Germline-derived CDR1 and CDR2 are SEHNR and FQNEAQ (reference sequence). The CDR3 sequence is 16 residues long. V lost 5 bases and J 7 bases, leaving 24 bases between the germline ends. This CDR3 is CASSHGQFGKGFEQYF. The CDR3 DNA follows: TGTGCCAGCAGCCACGGACAGTTCGGAAAAGGTTTTGAGCAGTACTTC.

This clone has a single count. The chain combines TRBV11-2 with TRBJ2-7; no reliable D call. Trimming removed 5 bases at V and 2 bases at J, with 16 bases between. Looked up from germline, CDR1 is SGHAT and CDR2 is FQNNGV. CDR3 size: 15 residues. The CDR3 loop reads CASSPSQTVAYEQYF. DNA for the CDR3: TGTGCCAGCAGCCCCTCCCAGACGGTTGCCTACGAGCAGTACTTC. Drawing the rest from reference TRBV11-2 and TRBJ2-7, the complete variable domain is EAGVAQSPRYKIIEKRQSVAFWCNPISGHATLYWYQQILGQGPKLLIQFQNNGVVDDSQLPKDRFSAERLKGVDSTLKIQPAKLEDSAVYLCASSPSQTVAYEQYFGPGTRLTVT.

The rearrangement uses TRBV7-9 and TRBJ1-2; TRBD1 aligns across 8 bases. Germline CDR1 SEHNR, CDR2 FQNEAQ (reference sequence). The CDR3 spans 14 residues. The J segment lost 0 bases and the V segment lost 6 bases, leaving 3 bases of the junction unmatched. The CDR3 reads CASRPTGANYGYTF. Written as DNA, the CDR3 is TGTGCCAGCAGACCGACAGGGGCTAACTATGGCTACACCTTC.

The chain carries TRBV18 and TRBJ1-1; tentatively, D is TRBD1 (5 bases). V gave up 6 bases and J gave up 0 bases, with 17 bases separating them. Germline V gene sequence: CDR1 KGHSH, CDR2 LQKENI. The CDR3 has 16 residues. The CDR3 here is CASSPSGGNMNTEAFF. The CDR3 region has the DNA TGTGCCAGCTCCCCGTCGGGGGGGAACATGAACACTGAAGCTTTCTTT.

The count of this clone is one. The chain links TRBV4-1 to TRBJ1-1; D gene unclear. Germline V gene data show CDR1 as MGHRA and CDR2 as YSYEKL. V was clipped by 4 bases and J by 5 bases, with 8 bases between them. The CDR3 consists of 12 residues. CDR3: CASSLRGTEAFF. The CDR3 region has the DNA TGCGCCAGCAGCCTGCGGGGTACTGAAGCTTTCTTT.

In DNA form, the CDR3 reads TGTGCCAGCAGTTTGATTCGGGACAGGTGGAACGGTGAAGCTTTCTTT. The encoded protein is CASSLIRDRWNGEAFF. The gene calls are TRBV28 and TRBJ1-1; TRBD1 agrees at 8 bases. This CDR3 is 16 amino acids long. Unmatched junction bases numbered 13, after V lost 3 bases and J lost 7 bases. In germline, CDR1 is MDHEN, CDR2 SYDVKM.

The V and J genes are TRBV28 and TRBJ2-1; maybe TRBD2 (6 bases). Germline-derived CDR1 and CDR2 are MDHEN and SYDVKM. The CDR3 is 19 residues long. Trimming left V 6 bases short and J 0 bases short, with 24 bases between. The CDR3 sequence is CASSPLFSGEKSSYNEQFF. The CDR3 DNA reads as TGTGCCAGCAGCCCCCTGTTTTCGGGAGAGAAAAGCTCCTACAATGAGCAGTTCTTC.

The chain links TRBV19 to TRBJ1-5; D unresolved. Germline CDR1 and CDR2: LNHDA and SQIVND (reference sequence). The CDR3 extends over 17 amino acids. V was shortened by 2 bases and J by 0 bases, with 14 bases between the two germline ends. In DNA, the CDR3 is TGTGCCAGTAGTATATATTGGACGGATTATAGCAATCAGCCCCAGCATTTT. It translates to CASSIYWTDYSNQPQHF. Full variable domain (remainder filled in from reference TRBV19 and TRBJ1-5): DGGITQSPKYLFRKEGQNVTLSCEQNLNHDAMYWYRQDPGQGLRLIYYSQIVNDFQKGDIAEGYSVSREKKESFPLTVTSAQKNPTAFYLCASSIYWTDYSNQPQHFGDGTRLSIL.

The rearrangement joins TRBV2 to TRBJ2-1, with D tentatively TRBD1 or TRBD2 (6 bases each). This CDR3 is 16 amino acids long. Trimming removed 4 bases from V and 6 bases from J, with 19 bases in between. Germline-derived CDR1 and CDR2 are SNHLY and FYNNEI. The CDR3 protein is CASSGDPFGGSNEQFF. As DNA, the CDR3 is TGTGCCAGCAGTGGCGACCCCTTCGGGGGCTCCAATGAGCAGTTCTTC.

The genes are TRBV9 and TRBJ2-1; TRBD2 matches 7 bases. Germline V gene sequence: CDR1 SGDLS, CDR2 YYNGEE. The CDR3 loop spans 16 amino acids. J lost 4 bases, V lost 0 bases, and 7 bases had no gene match. CDR3 DNA sequence: TGTGCCAGCAGCGTAGGGCGGGGAGGGGTATACAATGAGCAGTTCTTC. As protein: CASSVGRGGVYNEQFF.

About this clone: This specimen includes other DNA sequences encoding the same CDR3. For the CDR3, the DNA is TGTGCCAGCAGCCCTAGCGGGAGTTACGAGCAGTACTTC. It encodes CASSPSGSYEQYF. V usage is TRBV5-6 and J usage is TRBJ2-7; TRBD2 matches at 10 bases. The CDR3 loop spans 13 amino acids. Per the germline V gene, CDR1 is SGHDT and CDR2 is YYEEEE. V trimming: 4 bases; J trimming: 4 bases; junction bases outside the gene matches: 2.

The chain links TRBV6-6 to TRBJ2-7, with D uncertain. Germline CDR1 and CDR2: MNHNY and SVGAGI (reference sequence). This CDR3 has 13 amino acids. The V end was cut by 2 bases, the J end by 5 bases, with 10 bases between. DNA for the CDR3: TGTGCCAGCAGTTACATGTCTGTCGACGAGCAGTACTTC. This codes for CASSYMSVDEQYF.

This chain joins TRBV9 and TRBJ1-2; D might be TRBD1 (5 bases). This CDR3 contains 15 residues. With 3 bases removed from V and 0 bases from J, the gap between germline ends came to 12 bases. Per germline, CDR1 SGDLS and CDR2 YYNGEE. CDR3 DNA sequence: TGTGCCAGCAGCGAGTGGGACGGCACTAACTATGGCTACACCTTC. This gives the protein CASSEWDGTNYGYTF.

CDR3 DNA: TGCAGCGTTGTTGGGAGCTCCTACGAGCAGTACTTC. It encodes CSVVGSSYEQYF. The V and J genes are TRBV29-1 and TRBJ2-7; possible D gene TRBD2, 5 bases. V gave up 4 bases and J gave up 0 bases, with 7 bases separating them. Germline CDR1 reads SQVTM; CDR2 reads ANQGSEA. The CDR3 consists of 12 residues.

Written as DNA, the CDR3 is TGTGCCAGCAGCCACGGACTAGCGGGAGAGGACGAGCAGTACTTC. It yields the protein CASSHGLAGEDEQYF. The J gene is TRBJ2-7, the V gene TRBV5-4; 13 bases agree with TRBD2. Germline V gene data show CDR1 as SGHNT and CDR2 as YYREEE (reference sequence). J was trimmed by 5 bases and V by 4 bases; bases with no gene match: 6. The CDR3 loop spans 15 amino acids.